The rows below give T cell receptor beta chains drawn from one sample of a study of PD-L1 blockade in urothelial cancer. Profiling relied on immunoSEQ multiplex PCR, and the TCRdb table lists in-frame clones only, not all of them. Counted here are 98,000 or so clones, almost 90% occurring once; the ten biggest clones make up around 1.7%. Sequencing was performed on PBMCs, taken around atezolizumab (anti-PD-L1) treatment. These receptors were taken from a man in his sixties with urothelial cancer. Each CDR3 is given with its conserved first and last residue. Each record gives: J gene, clone size, D gene, V gene, CDR3 protein, CDR3 DNA. The D gene is left open where the match is weak. The size field is filled for only some rows; it gives once, few, many or a size class.

>TRBJ1-2|.|.|TRBV6-6
CASSRDSNYGYTF
TGTGCCAGCAGTCGAGACAGTAACTATGGCTACACCTTC
>TRBJ2-7|.|TRBD1|TRBV5-6
CASSGTGPGYEQYF
TGTGCCAGCAGCGGGACAGGGCCAGGCTACGAGCAGTACTTC
>TRBJ2-7|.|TRBD2|TRBV7-2
CASSRSWAGGLGGEQYF
TGTGCCAGCAGCCGTTCGTGGGCGGGGGGGCTGGGTGGCGAGCAGTACTTC
>TRBJ1-1|.|TRBD1|TRBV13
CASSADRGPEAFF
TGTGCCAGCAGCGCGGACAGGGGCCCTGAAGCTTTCTTT
>TRBJ1-5|.|.|TRBV6-1
CASSEYGGRQPQHF
TGTGCCAGCAGTGAATACGGGGGGAGGCAGCCCCAGCATTTT
>TRBJ1-2|.|TRBD1|TRBV28
CASTTGTGTYYGYTF
TGTGCCAGCACTACCGGGACAGGGACTTACTATGGCTACACCTTC
>TRBJ1-1|.|TRBD1|TRBV5-1
CASSLPQGVGTEAFF
TGCGCCAGCAGCTTACCGCAGGGGGTGGGCACTGAAGCTTTCTTT
>TRBJ2-7|once|.|TRBV4-1
CASSHPLGSYEQYF
TGCGCCAGCAGCCACCCACTAGGGTCCTACGAGCAGTACTTC
>TRBJ2-1|.|TRBD1|TRBV29-1
CSVPPGQGSNEQFF
TGCAGCGTTCCCCCGGGACAGGGGTCCAATGAGCAGTTCTTC
>TRBJ2-1|few|TRBD2|TRBV5-5
CASSPRGVSGRLAYNEQFF
TGTGCCAGCAGCCCCCGGGGGGTTAGCGGGAGGTTAGCCTACAATGAGCAGTTCTTC
>TRBJ2-2|.|.|TRBV7-3
CASSLIVGGNTGELFF
TGTGCCAGCAGCTTAATTGTAGGGGGTAACACCGGGGAGCTGTTTTTT
>TRBJ2-2|.|.|TRBV7-7
CASSLGVVGAAGELFF
TGTGCCAGCAGCTTAGGTGTCGTGGGGGCGGCCGGGGAGCTGTTTTTT
>TRBJ1-5|.|TRBD1|TRBV6-4
CASRAPGQGYGDQPQHF
TGTGCCAGCAGGGCCCCGGGACAGGGGTACGGGGATCAGCCCCAGCATTTT
>TRBJ2-7|few|.|TRBV30
CAWSVRVFAGAAEQYF
TGTGCCTGGAGTGTACGGGTCTTTGCAGGGGCGGCCGAGCAGTACTTC
>TRBJ2-1|.|.|TRBV5-8
CASSFYDRGNEQFF
TGTGCCAGCAGCTTCTATGACAGAGGCAATGAGCAGTTCTTC
>TRBJ2-3|.|TRBD2|TRBV11-2
CASSRTGGGWSDTQYF
TGTGCCAGCAGCCGGACTGGGGGGGGGTGGTCAGATACGCAGTATTTT